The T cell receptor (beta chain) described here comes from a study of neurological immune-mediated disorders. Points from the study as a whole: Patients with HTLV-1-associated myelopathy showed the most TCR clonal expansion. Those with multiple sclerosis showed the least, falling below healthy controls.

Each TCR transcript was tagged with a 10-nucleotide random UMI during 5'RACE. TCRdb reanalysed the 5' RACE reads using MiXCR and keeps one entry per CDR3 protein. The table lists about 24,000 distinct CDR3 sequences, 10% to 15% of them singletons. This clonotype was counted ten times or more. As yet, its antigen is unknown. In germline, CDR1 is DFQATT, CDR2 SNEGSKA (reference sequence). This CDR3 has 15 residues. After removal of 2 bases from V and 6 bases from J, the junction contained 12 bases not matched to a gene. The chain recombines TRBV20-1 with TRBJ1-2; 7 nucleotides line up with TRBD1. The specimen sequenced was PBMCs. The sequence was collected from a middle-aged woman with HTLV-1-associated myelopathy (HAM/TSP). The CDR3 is CSARPEEGARDGYTF. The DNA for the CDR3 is TGCAGTGCTAGACCCGAGGAGGGGGCGCGAGATGGCTACACCTTC.